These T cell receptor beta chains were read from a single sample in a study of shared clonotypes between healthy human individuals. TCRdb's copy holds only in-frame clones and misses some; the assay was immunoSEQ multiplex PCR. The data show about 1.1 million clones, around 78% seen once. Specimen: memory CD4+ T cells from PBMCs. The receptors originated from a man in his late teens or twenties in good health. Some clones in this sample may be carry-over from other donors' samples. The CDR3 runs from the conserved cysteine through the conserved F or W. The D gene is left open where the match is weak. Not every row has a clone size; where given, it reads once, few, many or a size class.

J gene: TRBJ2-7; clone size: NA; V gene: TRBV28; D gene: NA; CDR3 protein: CASSPPPTAHEQYF; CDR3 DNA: TGTGCCAGCAGTCCTCCCCCGACAGCGCACGAGCAGTACTTC
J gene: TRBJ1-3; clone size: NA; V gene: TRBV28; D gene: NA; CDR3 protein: CASSEDLGRGNTIYF; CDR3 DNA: TGTGCCAGCAGTGAGGACCTGGGGCGTGGAAACACCATATATTTT
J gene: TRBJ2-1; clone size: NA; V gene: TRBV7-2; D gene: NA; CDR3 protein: CASSLQSGISYNEQFF; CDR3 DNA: TGTGCCAGCAGCTTACAGAGTGGAATTTCCTACAATGAGCAGTTCTTC
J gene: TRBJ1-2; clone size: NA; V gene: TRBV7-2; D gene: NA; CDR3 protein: CASSLLINYGYTF; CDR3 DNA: TGTGCCAGCAGCTTATTGATAAACTATGGCTACACCTTC
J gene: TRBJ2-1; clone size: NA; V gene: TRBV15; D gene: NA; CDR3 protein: CATSRSGLRDNEQFF; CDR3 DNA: TGTGCCACCAGCAGATCGGGACTCCGTGACAATGAGCAGTTCTTC
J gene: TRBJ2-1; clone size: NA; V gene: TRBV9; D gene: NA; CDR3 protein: CASSATRGSSYNEQFF; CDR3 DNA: TGTGCCAGCAGCGCCACACGGGGGAGCTCCTACAATGAGCAGTTCTTC
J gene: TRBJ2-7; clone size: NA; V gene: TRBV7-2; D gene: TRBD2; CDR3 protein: CASSPSGTHEQYF; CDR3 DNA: TGTGCCAGCAGCCCAAGCGGGACCCACGAGCAGTACTTC
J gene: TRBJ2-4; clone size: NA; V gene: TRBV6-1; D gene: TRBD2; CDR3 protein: CASSQREGLYIQYF; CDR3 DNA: TGTGCCAGCAGTCAGCGGGAGGGGTTGTACATTCAGTACTTC
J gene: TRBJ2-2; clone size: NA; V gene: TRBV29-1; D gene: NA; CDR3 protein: CSVEDNWAAGELFF; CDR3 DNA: TGCAGCGTTGAAGATAATTGGGCAGCCGGGGAGCTGTTTTTT
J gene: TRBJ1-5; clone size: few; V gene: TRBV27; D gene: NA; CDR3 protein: CASVPWRGPRNQPQHF; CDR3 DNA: TGTGCCAGCGTTCCGTGGCGCGGTCCAAGGAATCAGCCCCAGCATTTT
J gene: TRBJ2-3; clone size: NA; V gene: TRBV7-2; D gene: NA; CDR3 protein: CASSLGPTDTQYF; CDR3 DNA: TGTGCCAGCAGCTTAGGACCCACAGATACGCAGTATTTT
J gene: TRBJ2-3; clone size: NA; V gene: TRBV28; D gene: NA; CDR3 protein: CASKKQPDTQYF; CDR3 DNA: TGTGCCAGCAAAAAACAACCGGATACGCAGTATTTT
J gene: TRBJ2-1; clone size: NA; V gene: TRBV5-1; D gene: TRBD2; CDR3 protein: CASSWGLANDYNEQFF; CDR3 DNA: TGCGCCAGCAGCTGGGGACTAGCGAATGACTACAATGAGCAGTTCTTC
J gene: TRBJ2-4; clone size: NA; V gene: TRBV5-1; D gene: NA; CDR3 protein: CASSLTIQSLAKNIQYF; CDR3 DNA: TGCGCCAGCAGTCTGACCATCCAGAGTTTAGCCAAAAACATTCAGTACTTC
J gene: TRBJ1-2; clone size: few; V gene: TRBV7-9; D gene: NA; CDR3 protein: CASSSAGAPLTF; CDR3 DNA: TGTGCCAGCAGCTCGGCAGGGGCCCCACTCACCTTC
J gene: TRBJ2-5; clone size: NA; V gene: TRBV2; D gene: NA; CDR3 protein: CATSPQGSGETQYF; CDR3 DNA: TGTGCCACCTCCCCTCAGGGGTCCGGAGAGACCCAGTACTTC
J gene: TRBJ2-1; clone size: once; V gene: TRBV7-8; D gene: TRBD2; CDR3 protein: CASSPTSTSGASYNEQFF; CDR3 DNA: TGTGCCAGCAGCCCTACTTCGACTAGCGGAGCCTCCTACAATGAGCAGTTCTTC
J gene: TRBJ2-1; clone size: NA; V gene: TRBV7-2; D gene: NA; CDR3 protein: CASSLSTGQFF; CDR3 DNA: TGTGCCAGCAGCTTATCGACCGGCCAGTTCTTC
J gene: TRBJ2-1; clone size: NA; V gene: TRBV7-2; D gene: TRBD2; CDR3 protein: CASSPGGSGREGRYNEQFF; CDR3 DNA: TGTGCCAGCAGCCCGGGGGGCTCCGGGCGGGAGGGTAGGTACAATGAGCAGTTCTTC
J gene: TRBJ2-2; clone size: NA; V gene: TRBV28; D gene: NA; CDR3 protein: CASSLSAGATGELFF; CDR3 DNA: TGTGCCAGCAGTTTAAGCGCGGGCGCCACCGGGGAGCTGTTTTTT
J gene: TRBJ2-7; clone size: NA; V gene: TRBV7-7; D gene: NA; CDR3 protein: CASSPTGLRGAEQYF; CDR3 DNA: TGTGCCAGCAGTCCAACCGGGCTTAGGGGGGCCGAGCAGTACTTC
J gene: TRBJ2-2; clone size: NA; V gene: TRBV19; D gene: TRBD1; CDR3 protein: CASSTTGRGKTGELFF; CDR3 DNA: TGTGCCAGTAGTACAACCGGCAGGGGGAAAACCGGGGAGCTGTTTTTT
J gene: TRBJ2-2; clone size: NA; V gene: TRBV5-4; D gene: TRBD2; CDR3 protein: CASSTEPGTMNTGELFF; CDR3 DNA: TGTGCCAGCAGCACTGAACCCGGGACTATGAACACCGGGGAGCTGTTTTTT
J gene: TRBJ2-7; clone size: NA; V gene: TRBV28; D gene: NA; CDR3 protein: CASRPTGNKAYEQYF; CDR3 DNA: TGTGCCAGCAGGCCAACAGGGAATAAAGCCTACGAGCAGTACTTC
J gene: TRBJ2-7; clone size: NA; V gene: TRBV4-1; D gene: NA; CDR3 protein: CASSQAETVTSYEQYF; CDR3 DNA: TGCGCCAGCAGCCAAGCTGAAACGGTTACCTCCTACGAGCAGTACTTC
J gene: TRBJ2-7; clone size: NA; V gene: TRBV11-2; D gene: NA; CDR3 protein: CASSSQGNEQYF; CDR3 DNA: TGTGCCAGTAGCTCACAGGGAAACGAGCAGTACTTC
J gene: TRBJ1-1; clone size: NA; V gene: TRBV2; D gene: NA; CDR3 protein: CASRTAVGRTNTEAFF; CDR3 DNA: TGTGCCAGCAGAACCGCTGTCGGACGGACGAACACTGAAGCTTTCTTT
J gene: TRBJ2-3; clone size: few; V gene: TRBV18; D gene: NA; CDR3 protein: CASSPVTDTQYF; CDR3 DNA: TGTGCCAGCTCACCGGTCACAGATACGCAGTATTTT
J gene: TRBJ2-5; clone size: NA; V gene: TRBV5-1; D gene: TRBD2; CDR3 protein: CASSLGLAGASQETQYF; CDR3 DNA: TGCGCCAGCAGCTTGGGACTAGCGGGAGCTTCCCAAGAGACCCAGTACTTC
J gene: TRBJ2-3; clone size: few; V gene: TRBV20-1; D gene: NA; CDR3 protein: CSGRRADTQYF; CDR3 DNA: TGCAGTGGGCGGCGGGCAGATACGCAGTATTTT
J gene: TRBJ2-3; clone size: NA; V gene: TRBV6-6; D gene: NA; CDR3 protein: CASSRRGVTDTQYF; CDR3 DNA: TGTGCCAGCTCTCGGCGGGGCGTCACAGATACGCAGTATTTT
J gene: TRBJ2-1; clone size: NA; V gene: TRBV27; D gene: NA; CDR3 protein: CASSLSQGYYNEQFF; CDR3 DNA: TGTGCCAGCAGTTTATCGCAGGGATACTACAATGAGCAGTTCTTC
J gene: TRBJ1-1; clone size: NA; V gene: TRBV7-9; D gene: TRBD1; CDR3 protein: CASSLAGGGNTEAFF; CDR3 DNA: TGTGCCAGCAGCTTAGCGGGAGGGGGCAACACTGAAGCTTTCTTT
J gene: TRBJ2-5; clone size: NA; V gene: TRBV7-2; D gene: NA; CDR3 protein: CASSPLRGETQYF; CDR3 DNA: TGTGCCAGCAGCCCACTCAGGGGAGAGACCCAGTACTTC
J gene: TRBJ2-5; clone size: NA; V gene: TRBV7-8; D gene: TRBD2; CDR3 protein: CASTIAGALQETQYF; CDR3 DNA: TGTGCCAGCACAATAGCGGGAGCCCTACAAGAGACCCAGTACTTC
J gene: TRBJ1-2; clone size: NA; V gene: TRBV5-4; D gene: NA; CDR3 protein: CASSLGGYYGYTF; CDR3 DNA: TGTGCCAGCAGCTTGGGGGGCTACTATGGCTACACCTTC
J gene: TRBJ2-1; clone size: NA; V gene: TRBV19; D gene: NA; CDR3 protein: CASSMYMTAGGRNEQFF; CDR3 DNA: TGTGCCAGTAGTATGTATATGACAGCCGGAGGACGCAATGAGCAGTTCTTC
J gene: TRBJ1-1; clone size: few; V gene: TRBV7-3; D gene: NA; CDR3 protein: CASSLGQPSMNTEAFF; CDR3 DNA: TGTGCCAGCAGCTTAGGACAGCCCTCCATGAACACTGAAGCTTTCTTT
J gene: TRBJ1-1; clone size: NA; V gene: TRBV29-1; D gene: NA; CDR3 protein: CSVGGSGPREAFF; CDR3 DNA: TGCAGCGTTGGGGGGTCGGGGCCGAGGGAAGCTTTCTTT
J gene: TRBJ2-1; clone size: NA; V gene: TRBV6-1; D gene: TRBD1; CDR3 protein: CASSLTGNSYNEQFF; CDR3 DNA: TGTGCCAGCAGCCTGACAGGGAACTCCTACAATGAGCAGTTCTTC
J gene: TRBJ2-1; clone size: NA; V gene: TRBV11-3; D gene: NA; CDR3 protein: CASSVSGSYNEQFF; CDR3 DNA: TGTGCCAGCAGTGTCTCTGGCTCCTACAATGAGCAGTTCTTC
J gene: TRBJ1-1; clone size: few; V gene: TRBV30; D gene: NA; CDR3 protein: CAWRGVANTEAFF; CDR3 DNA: TGTGCCTGGAGGGGGGTAGCTAACACTGAAGCTTTCTTT
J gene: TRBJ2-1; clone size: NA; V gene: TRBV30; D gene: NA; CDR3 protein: CAWNKVNNEQFF; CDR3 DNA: TGTGCCTGGAACAAGGTCAACAATGAGCAGTTCTTC
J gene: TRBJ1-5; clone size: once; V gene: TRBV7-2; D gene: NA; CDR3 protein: CASSLRGGNQPQHF; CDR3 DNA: TGTGCCAGCAGCTTAAGGGGGGGGAATCAGCCCCAGCATTTT
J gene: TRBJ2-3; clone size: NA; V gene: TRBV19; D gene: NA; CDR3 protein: CASRGRATDTQYF; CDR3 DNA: TGTGCCAGTAGGGGGCGTGCGACAGATACGCAGTATTTT
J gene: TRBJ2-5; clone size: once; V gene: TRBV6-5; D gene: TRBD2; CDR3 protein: CASRITREGWETQYF; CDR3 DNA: TGTGCCAGCAGGATCACAAGGGAGGGGTGGGAGACCCAGTACTTC
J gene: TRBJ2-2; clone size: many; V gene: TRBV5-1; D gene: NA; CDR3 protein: CASSLVVGGTGELFF; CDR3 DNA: TGCGCCAGCAGCTTGGTAGTTGGGGGCACCGGGGAGCTGTTTTTT
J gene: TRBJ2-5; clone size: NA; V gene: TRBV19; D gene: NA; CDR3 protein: CASSMVGRRETQYF; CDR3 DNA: TGTGCCAGTAGTATGGTGGGACGTCGGGAGACCCAGTACTTC